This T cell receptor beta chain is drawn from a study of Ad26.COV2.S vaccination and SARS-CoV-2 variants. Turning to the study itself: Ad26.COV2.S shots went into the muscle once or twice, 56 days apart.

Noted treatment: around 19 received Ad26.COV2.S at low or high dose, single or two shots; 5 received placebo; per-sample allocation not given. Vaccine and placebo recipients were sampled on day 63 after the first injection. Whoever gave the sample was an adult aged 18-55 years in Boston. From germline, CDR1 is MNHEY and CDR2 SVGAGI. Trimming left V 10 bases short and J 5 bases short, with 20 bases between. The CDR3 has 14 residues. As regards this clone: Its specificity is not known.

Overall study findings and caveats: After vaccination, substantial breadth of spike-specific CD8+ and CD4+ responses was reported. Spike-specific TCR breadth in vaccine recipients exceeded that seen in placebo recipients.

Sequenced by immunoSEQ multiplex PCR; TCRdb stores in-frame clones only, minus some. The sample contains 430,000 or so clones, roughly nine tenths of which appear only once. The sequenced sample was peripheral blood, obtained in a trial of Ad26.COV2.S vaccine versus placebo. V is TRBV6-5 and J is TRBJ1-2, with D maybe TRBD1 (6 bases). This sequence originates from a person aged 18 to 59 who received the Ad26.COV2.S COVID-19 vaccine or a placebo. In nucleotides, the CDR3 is TGTGCCAACGATACCCGGGGAGGGGGATATGGCTACACCTTC. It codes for CANDTRGGGYGYTF.